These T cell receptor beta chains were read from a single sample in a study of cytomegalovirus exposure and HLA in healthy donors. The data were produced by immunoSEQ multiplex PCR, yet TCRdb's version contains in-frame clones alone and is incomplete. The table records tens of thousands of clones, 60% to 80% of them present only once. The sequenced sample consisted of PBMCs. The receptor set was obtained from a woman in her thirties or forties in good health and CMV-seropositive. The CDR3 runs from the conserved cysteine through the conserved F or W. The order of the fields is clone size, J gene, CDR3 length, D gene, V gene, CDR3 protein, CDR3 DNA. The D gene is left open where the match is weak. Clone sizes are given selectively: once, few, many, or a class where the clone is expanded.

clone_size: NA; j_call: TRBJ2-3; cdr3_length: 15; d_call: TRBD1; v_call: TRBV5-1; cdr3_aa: CASSFSTGGRDTQYF; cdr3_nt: TGCGCCAGCAGCTTCTCAACAGGGGGGAGAGATACGCAGTATTTT
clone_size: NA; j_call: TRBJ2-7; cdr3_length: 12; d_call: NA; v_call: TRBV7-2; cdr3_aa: CASSSGVYEQYF; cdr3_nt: TGTGCCAGCAGTTCAGGGGTCTACGAGCAGTACTTC
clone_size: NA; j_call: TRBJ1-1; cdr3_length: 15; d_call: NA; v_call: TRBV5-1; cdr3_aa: CASRRSLGSDTEAFF; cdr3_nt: TGCGCCAGCCGCAGGAGTCTAGGGAGCGACACTGAAGCTTTCTTT
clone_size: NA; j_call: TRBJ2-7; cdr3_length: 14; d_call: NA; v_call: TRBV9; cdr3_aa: CASSVDPGNYEQYF; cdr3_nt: TGTGCCAGCAGCGTAGATCCGGGAAACTACGAGCAGTACTTC
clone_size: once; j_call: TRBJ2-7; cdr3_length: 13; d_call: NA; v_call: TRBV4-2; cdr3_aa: CASSQGLSYEQYF; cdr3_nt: TGTGCCAGCAGCCAAGGACTATCCTACGAGCAGTACTTC
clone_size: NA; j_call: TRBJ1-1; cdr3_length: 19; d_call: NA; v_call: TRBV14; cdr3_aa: CASSPLPPGLMRANTEAFF; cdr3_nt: TGTGCCAGCAGCCCCCTACCGCCGGGACTTATGAGGGCGAACACTGAAGCTTTCTTT
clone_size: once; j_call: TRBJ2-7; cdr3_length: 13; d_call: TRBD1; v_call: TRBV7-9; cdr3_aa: CASSFGTGSEQYF; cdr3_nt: TGTGCCAGCAGCTTCGGGACAGGGTCCGAGCAGTACTTC
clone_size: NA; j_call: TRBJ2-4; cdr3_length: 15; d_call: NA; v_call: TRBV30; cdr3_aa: CAWMRTDLAKNIQYF; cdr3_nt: TGTGCCTGGATGAGGACAGACCTAGCCAAAAACATTCAGTACTTC
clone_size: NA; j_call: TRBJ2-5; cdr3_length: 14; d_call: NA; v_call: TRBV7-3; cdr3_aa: CASSPTRWGETQYF; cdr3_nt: TGTGCCAGCAGCCCGACTAGGTGGGGGGAGACCCAGTACTTC
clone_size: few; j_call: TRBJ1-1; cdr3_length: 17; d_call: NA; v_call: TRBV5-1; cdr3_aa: CASSWRGTGSMNTEAFF; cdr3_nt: TGCGCCAGCAGTTGGCGGGGTACAGGTAGCATGAACACTGAAGCTTTCTTT
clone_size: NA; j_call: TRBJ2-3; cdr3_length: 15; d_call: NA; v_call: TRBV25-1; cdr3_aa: CASSVPVGPGDTQYF; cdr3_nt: TGTGCCAGCAGTGTTCCGGTGGGGCCGGGAGATACGCAGTATTTT
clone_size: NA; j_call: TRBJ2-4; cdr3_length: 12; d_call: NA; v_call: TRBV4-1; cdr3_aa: CASSQGGSIQYF; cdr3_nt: TGCGCCAGCAGCCAAGGCGGCAGCATTCAGTACTTC
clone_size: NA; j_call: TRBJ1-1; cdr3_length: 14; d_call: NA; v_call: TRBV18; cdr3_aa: CASSHTDTNTEAFF; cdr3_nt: TGTGCCAGCTCACACACAGATACGAACACTGAAGCTTTCTTT
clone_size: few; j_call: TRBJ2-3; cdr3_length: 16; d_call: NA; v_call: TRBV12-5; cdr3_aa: CASGHPGGGSTDTQYF; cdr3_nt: TGTGCTAGTGGGCACCCGGGTGGAGGGAGCACAGATACGCAGTATTTT
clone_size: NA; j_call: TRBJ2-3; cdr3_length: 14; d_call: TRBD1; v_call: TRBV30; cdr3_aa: CAWSVRGHTDTQYF; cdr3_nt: TGTGCCTGGAGTGTGAGGGGGCACACAGATACGCAGTATTTT
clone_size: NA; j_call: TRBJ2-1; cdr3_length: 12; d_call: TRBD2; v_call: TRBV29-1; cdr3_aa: CSARGGDNEQFF; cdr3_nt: TGCAGCGCCCGGGGGGGTGACAATGAGCAGTTCTTC
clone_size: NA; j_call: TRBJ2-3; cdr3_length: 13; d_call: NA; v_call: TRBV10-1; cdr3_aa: CASRASSTDTQYF; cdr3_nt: TGCGCCAGCAGGGCCTCTAGCACAGATACGCAGTATTTT
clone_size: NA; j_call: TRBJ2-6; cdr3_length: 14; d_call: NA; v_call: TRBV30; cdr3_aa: CAWSRGSGANVLTF; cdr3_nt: TGTGCCTGGAGTCGGGGATCTGGGGCCAACGTCCTGACTTTC
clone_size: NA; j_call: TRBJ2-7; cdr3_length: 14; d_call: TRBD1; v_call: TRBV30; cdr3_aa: CAAQPGQGFHEQYF; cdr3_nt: TGTGCCGCACAACCGGGACAGGGCTTCCACGAGCAGTACTTC
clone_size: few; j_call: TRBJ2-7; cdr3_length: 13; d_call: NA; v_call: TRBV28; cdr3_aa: CASTPRWLHEQYF; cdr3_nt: TGTGCCAGCACTCCCAGGTGGCTCCACGAGCAGTACTTC
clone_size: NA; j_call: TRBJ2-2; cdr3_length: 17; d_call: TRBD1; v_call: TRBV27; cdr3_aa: CASSPIEGQGAPGELFF; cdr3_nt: TGTGCCAGCAGCCCGATCGAAGGACAGGGGGCCCCCGGGGAGCTGTTTTTT
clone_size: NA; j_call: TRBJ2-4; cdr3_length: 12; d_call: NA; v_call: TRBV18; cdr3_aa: CASSTEGHIQYF; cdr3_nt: TGTGCCAGCTCCACGGAGGGACACATTCAGTACTTC
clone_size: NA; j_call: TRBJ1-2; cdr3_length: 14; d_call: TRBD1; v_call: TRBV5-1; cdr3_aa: CASSLDRANYGYTF; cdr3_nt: TGCGCCAGCAGCCTGGACAGGGCCAACTATGGCTACACCTTC
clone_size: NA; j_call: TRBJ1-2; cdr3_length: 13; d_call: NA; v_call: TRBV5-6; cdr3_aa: CASSLGGSGGYTF; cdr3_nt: TGTGCCAGCAGCTTGGGCGGGTCGGGTGGCTACACCTTC
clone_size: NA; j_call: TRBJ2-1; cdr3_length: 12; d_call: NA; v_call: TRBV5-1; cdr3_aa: CASSLRGATWIF; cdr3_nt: TGCGCCAGCAGCTTACGTGGGGCTACCTGGATCTTC
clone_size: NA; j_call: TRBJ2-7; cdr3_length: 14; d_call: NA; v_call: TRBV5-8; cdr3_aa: CASSLITGSGEQYF; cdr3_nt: TGTGCCAGCAGCTTGATTACAGGGTCGGGGGAGCAGTACTTC
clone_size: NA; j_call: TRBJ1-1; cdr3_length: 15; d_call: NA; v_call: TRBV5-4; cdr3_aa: CASKPRQAENTEAFF; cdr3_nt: TGTGCCAGCAAGCCCAGACAGGCGGAGAACACTGAAGCTTTCTTT
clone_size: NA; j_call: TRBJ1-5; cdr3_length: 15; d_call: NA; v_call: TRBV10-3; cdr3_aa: CAISETGYSNQPQHF; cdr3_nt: TGTGCCATCAGTGAGACAGGGTATAGCAATCAGCCCCAGCATTTT
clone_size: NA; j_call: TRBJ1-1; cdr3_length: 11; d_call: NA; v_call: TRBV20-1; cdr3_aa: CSASWNTEAFF; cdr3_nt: TGCAGTGCTAGCTGGAACACTGAAGCTTTCTTT
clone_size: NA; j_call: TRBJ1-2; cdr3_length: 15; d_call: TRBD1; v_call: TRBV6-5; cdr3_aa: CASSYVGTANYGYTF; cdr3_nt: TGTGCCAGCAGTTACGTCGGGACAGCGAACTATGGCTACACCTTC
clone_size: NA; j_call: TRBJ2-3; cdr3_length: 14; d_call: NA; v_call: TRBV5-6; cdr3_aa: CASSLAGLADTQYF; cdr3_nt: TGTGCCAGCAGCTTGGCGGGGTTAGCAGATACGCAGTATTTT